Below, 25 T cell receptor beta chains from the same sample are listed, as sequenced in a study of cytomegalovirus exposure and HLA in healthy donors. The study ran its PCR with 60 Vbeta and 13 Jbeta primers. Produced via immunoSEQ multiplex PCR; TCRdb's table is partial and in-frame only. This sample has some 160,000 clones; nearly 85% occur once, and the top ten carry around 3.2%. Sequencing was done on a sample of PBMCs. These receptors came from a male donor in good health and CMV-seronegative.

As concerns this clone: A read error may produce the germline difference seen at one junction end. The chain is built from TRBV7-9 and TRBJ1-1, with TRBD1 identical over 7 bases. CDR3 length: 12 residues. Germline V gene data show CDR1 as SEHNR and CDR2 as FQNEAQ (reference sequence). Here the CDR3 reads CSSSRDRAEAFF. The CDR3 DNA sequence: TGTTCCAGCAGCCGTGACAGGGCTGAAGCTTTCTTT.

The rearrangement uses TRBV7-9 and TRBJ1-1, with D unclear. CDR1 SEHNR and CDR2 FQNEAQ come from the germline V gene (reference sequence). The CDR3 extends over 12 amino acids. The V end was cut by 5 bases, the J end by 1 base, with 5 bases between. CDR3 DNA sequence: TGTGCCAGCAGCCGACAGAACACTGAAGCTTTCTTT. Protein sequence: CASSRQNTEAFF.

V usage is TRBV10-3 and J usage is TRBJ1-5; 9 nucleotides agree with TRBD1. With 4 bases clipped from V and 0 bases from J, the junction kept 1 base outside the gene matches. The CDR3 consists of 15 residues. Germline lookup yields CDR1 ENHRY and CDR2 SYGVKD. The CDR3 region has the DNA TGTGCCATCAGTGGGACAGGGGCTAGCAATCAGCCCCAGCATTTT. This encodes CAISGTGASNQPQHF.

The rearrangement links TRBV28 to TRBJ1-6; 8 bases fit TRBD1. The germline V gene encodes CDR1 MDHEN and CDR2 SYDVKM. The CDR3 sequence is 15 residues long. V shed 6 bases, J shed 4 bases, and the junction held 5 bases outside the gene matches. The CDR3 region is CASRSDRGYNSPLHF. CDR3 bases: TGTGCCAGCAGATCAGACAGGGGTTATAATTCACCCCTCCACTTT.

The CDR3 DNA is TGTGCCAGTAGTATTTGGGCGAACTCTGGAAACACCATATATTTT. It translates to CASSIWANSGNTIYF. J is TRBJ1-3 and V is TRBV19, with D uncertain. CDR3 length: 15 amino acids. V was trimmed by 3 bases and J by 0 bases, leaving 9 bases between them. Germline CDR1 is LNHDA and CDR2 is SQIVND (reference sequence).

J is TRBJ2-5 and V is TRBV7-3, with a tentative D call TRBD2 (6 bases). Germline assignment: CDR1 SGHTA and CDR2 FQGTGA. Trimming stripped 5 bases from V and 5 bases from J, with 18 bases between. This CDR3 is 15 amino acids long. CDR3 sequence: CASSPGRSKLETQYF. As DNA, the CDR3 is TGTGCCAGCAGCCCAGGGAGGTCCAAATTGGAGACCCAGTACTTC.

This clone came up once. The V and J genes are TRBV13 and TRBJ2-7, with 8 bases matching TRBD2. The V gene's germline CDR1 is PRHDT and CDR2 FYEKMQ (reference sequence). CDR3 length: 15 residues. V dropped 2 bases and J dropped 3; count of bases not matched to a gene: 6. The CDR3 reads CASSLREGGDYEQYF. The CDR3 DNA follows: TGTGCCAGCAGCTTACGGGAGGGAGGGGACTACGAGCAGTACTTC.

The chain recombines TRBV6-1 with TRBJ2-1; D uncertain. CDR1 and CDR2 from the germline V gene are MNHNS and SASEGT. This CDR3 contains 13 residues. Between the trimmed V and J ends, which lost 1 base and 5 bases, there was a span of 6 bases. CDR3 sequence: CASSEGQNNEQFF. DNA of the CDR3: TGTGCCAGCAGTGAAGGTCAGAACAATGAGCAGTTCTTC.

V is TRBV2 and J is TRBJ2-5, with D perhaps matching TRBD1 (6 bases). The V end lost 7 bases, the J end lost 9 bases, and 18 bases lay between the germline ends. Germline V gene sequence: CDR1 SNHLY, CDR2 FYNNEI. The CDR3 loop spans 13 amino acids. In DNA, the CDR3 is TGTGCCAGCAAATTTCGGGAAGGGGGTTCCCAGTACTTC. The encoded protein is CASKFREGGSQYF.

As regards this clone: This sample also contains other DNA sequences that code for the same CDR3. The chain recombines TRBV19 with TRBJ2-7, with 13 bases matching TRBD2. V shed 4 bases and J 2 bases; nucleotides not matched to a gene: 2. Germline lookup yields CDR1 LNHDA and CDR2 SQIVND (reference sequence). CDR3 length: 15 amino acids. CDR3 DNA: TGTGCCAGTAGTACGGGGACTAGCGGGACCTACGAGCAGTACTTC. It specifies CASSTGTSGTYEQYF.

This CDR3 reads CSVDQGAREAFF. For the CDR3, the DNA is TGCAGCGTTGATCAGGGGGCCCGGGAAGCTTTCTTT. The rearrangement links TRBV29-1 to TRBJ1-1, with 8 bases that match TRBD1. J was trimmed by 8 bases and V by 3 bases; bases with no gene match: 5. The CDR3 loop spans 12 amino acids. Germline CDR1 reads SQVTM; CDR2 reads ANQGSEA.

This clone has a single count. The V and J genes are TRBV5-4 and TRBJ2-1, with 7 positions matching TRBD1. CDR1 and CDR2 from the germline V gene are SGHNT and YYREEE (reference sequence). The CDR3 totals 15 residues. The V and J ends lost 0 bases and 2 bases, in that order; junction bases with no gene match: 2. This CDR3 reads CASSLGQGPYNEQFF. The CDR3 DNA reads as TGTGCCAGCAGCTTGGGACAGGGCCCCTACAATGAGCAGTTCTTC.

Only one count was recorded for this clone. CDR3 loop: CASSSIVGLGGETQYF. Here the CDR3 DNA reads TGTGCCAGCAGCTCCATCGTCGGACTCGGGGGGGAGACCCAGTACTTC. The J gene is TRBJ2-5, the V gene TRBV7-6; 7 bases agree with TRBD2. CDR1 is SGHVS, CDR2 FNYEAQ, per germline. CDR3 length equals 16 residues. V lost 4 bases to trimming and J lost 5 bases; unmatched junction nucleotides: 13.

CDR3 in DNA: TGTGCCAGCAGCTCTGGACAGGTTGGCACTGAAGCTTTCTTT. Its translation is CASSSGQVGTEAFF. This chain links TRBV5-6 with TRBJ1-1; 7 nucleotides agree with TRBD1. Losses at the gene ends were 3 bases for V and 4 bases for J; bases not matched to a gene: 6. CDR1 is SGHDT, CDR2 YYEEEE, per germline. This CDR3 has 14 residues.

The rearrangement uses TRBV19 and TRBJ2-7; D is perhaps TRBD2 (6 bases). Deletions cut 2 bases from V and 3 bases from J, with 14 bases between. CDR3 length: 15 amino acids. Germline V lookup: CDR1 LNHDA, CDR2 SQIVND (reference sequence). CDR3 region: CASSIRGGEGYEQYF. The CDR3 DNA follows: TGTGCCAGTAGTATAAGGGGAGGTGAGGGCTACGAGCAGTACTTC.

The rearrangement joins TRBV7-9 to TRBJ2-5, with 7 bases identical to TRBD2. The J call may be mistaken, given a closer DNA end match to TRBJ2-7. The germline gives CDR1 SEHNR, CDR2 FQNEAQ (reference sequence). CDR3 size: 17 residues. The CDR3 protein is CASSLVGQGGPFYEQYF. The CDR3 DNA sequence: TGTGCCAGCAGCTTAGTTGGCCAGGGAGGGCCTTTCTACGAGCAGTACTTC.

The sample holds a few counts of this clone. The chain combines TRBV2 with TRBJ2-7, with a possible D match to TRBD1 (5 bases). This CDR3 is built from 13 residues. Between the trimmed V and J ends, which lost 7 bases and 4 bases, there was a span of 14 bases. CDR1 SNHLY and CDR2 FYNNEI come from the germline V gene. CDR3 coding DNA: TGTGCCAGCAAGCAGAAGACAGCATACGAGCAGTACTTC. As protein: CASKQKTAYEQYF.

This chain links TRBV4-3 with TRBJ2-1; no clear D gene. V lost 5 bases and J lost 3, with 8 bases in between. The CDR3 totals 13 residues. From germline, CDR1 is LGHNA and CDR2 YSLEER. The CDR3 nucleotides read TGCGCCAGCAGCAGTAACAGCTACAATGAGCAGTTCTTC. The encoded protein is CASSSNSYNEQFF.

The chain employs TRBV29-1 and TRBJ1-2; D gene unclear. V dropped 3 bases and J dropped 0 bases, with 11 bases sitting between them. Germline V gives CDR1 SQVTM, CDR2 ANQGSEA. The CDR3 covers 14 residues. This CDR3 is CSVDWAAPNYGYTF. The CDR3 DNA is TGCAGCGTTGATTGGGCAGCTCCTAACTATGGCTACACCTTC.

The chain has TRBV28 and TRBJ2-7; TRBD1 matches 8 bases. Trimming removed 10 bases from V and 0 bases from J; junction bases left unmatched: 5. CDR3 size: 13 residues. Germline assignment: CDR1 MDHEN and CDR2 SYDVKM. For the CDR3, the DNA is TGTGCCACCGCCGGGACAGGCTCCTACGAGCAGTACTTC. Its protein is CATAGTGSYEQYF.

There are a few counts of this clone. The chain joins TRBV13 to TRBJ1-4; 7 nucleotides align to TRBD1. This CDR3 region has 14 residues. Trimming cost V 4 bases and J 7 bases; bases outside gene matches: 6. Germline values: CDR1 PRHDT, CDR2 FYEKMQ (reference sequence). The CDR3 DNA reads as TGTGCCAGCAGCTCTTCCAACAGGGGTGAAAAACTGTTTTTT. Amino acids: CASSSSNRGEKLFF.

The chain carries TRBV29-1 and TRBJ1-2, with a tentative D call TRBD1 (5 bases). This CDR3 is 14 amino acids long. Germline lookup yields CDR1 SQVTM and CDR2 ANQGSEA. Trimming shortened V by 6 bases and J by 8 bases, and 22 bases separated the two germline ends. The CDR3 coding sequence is TGCAGCGTACGGCCCGGAGGCAGGGAGGGGGGCTACACCTTC. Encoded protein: CSVRPGGREGGYTF. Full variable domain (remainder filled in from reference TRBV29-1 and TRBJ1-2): SAVISQKPSRDICQRGTSLTIQCQVDSQVTMMFWYRQQPGQSLTLIATANQGSEATYESGFVIDKFPISRPNLTFSTLTVSNMSPEDSSIYLCSVRPGGREGGYTFGSGTRLTVV.

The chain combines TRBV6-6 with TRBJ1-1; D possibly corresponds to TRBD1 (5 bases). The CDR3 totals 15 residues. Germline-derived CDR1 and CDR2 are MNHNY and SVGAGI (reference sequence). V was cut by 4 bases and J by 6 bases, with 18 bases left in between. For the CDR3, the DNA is TGTGCCAGCAGTTGGGAGGGCGACTGGGGGGCTGAAGCTTTCTTT. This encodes CASSWEGDWGAEAFF.

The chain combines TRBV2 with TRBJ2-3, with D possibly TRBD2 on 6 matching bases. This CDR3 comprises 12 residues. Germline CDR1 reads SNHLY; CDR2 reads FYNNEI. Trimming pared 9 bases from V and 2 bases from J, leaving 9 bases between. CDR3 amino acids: CAREGTTDTQYF. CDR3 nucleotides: TGTGCCAGGGAGGGGACCACAGATACGCAGTATTTT.

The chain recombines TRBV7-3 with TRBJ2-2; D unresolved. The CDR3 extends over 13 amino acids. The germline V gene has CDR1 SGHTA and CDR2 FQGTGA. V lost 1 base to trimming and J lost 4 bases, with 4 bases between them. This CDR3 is CASSLMSTGELFF. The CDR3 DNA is TGTGCCAGCAGCTTAATGAGCACCGGGGAGCTGTTTTTT.